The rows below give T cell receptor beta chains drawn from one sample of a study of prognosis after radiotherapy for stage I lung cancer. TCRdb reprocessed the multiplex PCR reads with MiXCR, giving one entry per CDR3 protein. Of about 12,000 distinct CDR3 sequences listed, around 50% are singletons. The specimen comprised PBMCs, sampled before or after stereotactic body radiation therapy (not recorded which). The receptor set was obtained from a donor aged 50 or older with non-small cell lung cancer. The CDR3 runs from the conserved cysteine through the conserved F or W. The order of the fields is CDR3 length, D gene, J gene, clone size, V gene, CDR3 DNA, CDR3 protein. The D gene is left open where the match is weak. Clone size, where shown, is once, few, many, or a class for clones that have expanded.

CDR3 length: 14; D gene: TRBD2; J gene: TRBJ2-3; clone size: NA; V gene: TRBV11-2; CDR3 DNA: TGTGCCAGCAGCTTAGCCAGGGTTAGCGGGAGGCTGTATTTT; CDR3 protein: CASSLARVSGRLYF
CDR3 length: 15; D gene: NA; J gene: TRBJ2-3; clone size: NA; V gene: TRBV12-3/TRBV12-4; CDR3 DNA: TGTGCCAGCAGTTTGTGGGGGGGCGGCACAGATACGCAGTATTTT; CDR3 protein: CASSLWGGGTDTQYF
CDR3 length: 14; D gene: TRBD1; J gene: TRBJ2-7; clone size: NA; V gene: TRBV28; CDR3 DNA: TGTGCCAGCAGTGTCCCGGGACAGCCCTACGAGCAGTACTTC; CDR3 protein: CASSVPGQPYEQYF
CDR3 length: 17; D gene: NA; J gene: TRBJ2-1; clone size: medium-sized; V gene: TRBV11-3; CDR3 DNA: TGTGCCAGCAGCTTAGATGTTGGGGACGTCTCCTACAATGAGCAGTTCTTC; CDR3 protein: CASSLDVGDVSYNEQFF
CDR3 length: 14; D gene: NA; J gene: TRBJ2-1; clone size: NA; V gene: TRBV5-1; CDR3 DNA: TGCGCCAGCAGCTTGGGGCAGGTGTACAATGAGCAGTTCTTC; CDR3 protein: CASSLGQVYNEQFF
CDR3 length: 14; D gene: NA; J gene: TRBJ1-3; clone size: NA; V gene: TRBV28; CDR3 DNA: TGTGCCAGCAGTTCCCCAGGGATCGGAAACACCATATATTTT; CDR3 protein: CASSSPGIGNTIYF
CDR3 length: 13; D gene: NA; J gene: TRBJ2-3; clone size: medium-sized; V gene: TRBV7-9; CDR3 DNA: TGTGCCAGCAGCTTAAAGGCAGGGAATACGCAGTATTTT; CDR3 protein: CASSLKAGNTQYF
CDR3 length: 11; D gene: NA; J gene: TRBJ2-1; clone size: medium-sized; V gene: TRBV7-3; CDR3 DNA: TGTGCCAGCAGCCACTGGGGTGAGCAGTTCTTC; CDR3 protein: CASSHWGEQFF
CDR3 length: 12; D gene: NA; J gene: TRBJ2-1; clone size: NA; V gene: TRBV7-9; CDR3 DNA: TGCGCCAGCATCTCGGACTATTATGAGCAGTTCTTC; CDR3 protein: CASISDYYEQFF
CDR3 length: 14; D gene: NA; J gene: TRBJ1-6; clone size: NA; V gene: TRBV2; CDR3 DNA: TGTGCCAGCCTAGGGTCAGAGAGAAATTCACCCCTCCACTTT; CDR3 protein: CASLGSERNSPLHF
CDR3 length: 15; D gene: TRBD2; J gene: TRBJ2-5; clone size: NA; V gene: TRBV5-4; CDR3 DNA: TGTGCCAGCATCGACGGACTAGCGGGATCAGAGAACCAGTACTTC; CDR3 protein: CASIDGLAGSENQYF
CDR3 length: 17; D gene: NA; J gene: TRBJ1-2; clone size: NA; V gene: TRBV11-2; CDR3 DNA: TGTGCCAGCAGCTTAGCCCCACGGACCGACCCTAACTATGGCTACACCTTC; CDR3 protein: CASSLAPRTDPNYGYTF
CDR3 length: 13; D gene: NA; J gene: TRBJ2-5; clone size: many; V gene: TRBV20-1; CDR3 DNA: TGCAGTGCTAGAGATCTGGGCCGGGAGACCCAGTACTTC; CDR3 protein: CSARDLGRETQYF
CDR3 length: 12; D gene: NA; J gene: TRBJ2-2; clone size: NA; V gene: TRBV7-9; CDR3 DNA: TGTGCCATTAGCTCGTACACCGGGGAGCTGTTTTTT; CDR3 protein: CAISSYTGELFF
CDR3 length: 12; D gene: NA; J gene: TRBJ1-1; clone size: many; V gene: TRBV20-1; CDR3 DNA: TGCAGTGCTATCCAGACGAACACTGAAGCTTTCTTT; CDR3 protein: CSAIQTNTEAFF
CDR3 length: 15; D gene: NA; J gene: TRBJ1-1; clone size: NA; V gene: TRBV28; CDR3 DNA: TGTGCCAGCAGTTTTTCACACAGGGAACACAATGAAGCTTTCTTT; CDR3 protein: CASSFSHREHNEAFF
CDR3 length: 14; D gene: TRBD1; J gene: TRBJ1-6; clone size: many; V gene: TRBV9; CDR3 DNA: TGTGCCAGCAGCGGGGGACAGGGGTACTCACCCCTCCACTTT; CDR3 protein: CASSGGQGYSPLHF
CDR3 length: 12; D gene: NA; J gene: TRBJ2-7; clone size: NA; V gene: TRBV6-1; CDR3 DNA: TGTGCCAGCAGGTCCGGGGGTTACGAGCAGTACTTC; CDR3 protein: CASRSGGYEQYF
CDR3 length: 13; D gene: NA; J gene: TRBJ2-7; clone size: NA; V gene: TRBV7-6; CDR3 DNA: TGTGCCAGCAGCTTAGACTGGTTTGGTGAGCAGTACTTC; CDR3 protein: CASSLDWFGEQYF
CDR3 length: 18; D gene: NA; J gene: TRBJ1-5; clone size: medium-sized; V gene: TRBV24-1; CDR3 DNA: TGTGCCACCAGTGGAGAGGCAGGGGCTCTGGGTATAGATCAGCCCCAGCATTTT; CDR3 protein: CATSGEAGALGIDQPQHF
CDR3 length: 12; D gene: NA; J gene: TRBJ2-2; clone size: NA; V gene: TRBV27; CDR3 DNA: TGTGCCAGCAGTCTGCCGGGCGGGGAGCTGTTTTTT; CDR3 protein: CASSLPGGELFF
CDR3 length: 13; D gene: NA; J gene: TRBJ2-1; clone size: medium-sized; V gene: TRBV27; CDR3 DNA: TGTGCCAGCAGTTTATCTCAGGGCCGGGAGCAGTTCTTC; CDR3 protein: CASSLSQGREQFF
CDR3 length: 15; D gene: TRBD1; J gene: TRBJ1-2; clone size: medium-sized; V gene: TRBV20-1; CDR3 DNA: TGCAGTGCTAGATCGGGACAGGGGGCCGTTATTGGCTACACCTTC; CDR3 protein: CSARSGQGAVIGYTF
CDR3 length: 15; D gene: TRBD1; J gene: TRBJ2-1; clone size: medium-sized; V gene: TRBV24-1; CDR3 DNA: TGTGCCACCAGTGATCCGGGACAGGCACACAATGAGCAGTTCTTC; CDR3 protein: CATSDPGQAHNEQFF
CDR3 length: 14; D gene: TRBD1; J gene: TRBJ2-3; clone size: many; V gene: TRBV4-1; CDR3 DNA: TGCGCCAGCAGCCGGGACAGGTACACAGATACGCAGTATTTT; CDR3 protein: CASSRDRYTDTQYF
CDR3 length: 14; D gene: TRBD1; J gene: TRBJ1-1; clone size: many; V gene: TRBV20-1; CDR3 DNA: TGCAGTGCTTCTTCCCGGGACAGGGCGGCTGAAGCTTTCTTT; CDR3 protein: CSASSRDRAAEAFF
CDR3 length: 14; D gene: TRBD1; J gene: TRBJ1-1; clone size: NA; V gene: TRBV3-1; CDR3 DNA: TGTGCCAGCAGCTCAGGGGAAACTCAGGGGGAGGCTTTCTTT; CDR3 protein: CASSSGETQGEAFF
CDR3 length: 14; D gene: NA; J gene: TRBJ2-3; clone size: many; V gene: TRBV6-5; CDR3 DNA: TGTGCCAGCAGTTACGGGACACCGAGGGATACGCAGTATTTT; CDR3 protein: CASSYGTPRDTQYF
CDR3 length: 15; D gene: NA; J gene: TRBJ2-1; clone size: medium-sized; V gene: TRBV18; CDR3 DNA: TGTGCCAGCTCCCCAGAGGGCGGAGCCTACAATGAGCAGTTCTTC; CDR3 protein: CASSPEGGAYNEQFF
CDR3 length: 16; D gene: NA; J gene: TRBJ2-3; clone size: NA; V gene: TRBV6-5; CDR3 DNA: TGTGCCAGCAGTTACTCTAGCGGTCCCAGGGAAGATACGCAGTATTTT; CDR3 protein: CASSYSSGPREDTQYF
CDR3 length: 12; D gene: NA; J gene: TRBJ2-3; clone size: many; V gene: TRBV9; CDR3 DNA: TGTGCCAGCAGCGTAGGCACAGATACGCAGTATTTT; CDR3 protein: CASSVGTDTQYF
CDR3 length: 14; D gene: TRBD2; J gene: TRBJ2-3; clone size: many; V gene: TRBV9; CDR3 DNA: TGTGCCAGCAGCGTAAGCGGGAGTTCAGATACGCAGTATTTT; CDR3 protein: CASSVSGSSDTQYF
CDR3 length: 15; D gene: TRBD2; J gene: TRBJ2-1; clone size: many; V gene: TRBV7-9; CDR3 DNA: TGTGCCAGCAGCCCGCGGGGGGGTAGCGGCAATGAGCAGTTCTTC; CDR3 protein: CASSPRGGSGNEQFF
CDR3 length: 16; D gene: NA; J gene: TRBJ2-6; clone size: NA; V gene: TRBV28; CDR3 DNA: TGTGCCAGCAGTCCCCCTGGCGGAGCGGGGGCCAACGTCCTGACTTTC; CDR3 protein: CASSPPGGAGANVLTF
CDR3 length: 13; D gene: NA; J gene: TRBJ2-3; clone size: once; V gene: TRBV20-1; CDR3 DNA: TGCAGTGCCATTTCGACTAGTTTCAACACGCAGTATTTT; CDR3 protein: CSAISTSFNTQYF
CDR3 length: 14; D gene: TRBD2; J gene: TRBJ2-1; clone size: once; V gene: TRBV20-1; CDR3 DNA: TGCAGTGCTAAAGGGACTAGCGGGTGGAATGAGCAGTTCTTC; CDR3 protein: CSAKGTSGWNEQFF
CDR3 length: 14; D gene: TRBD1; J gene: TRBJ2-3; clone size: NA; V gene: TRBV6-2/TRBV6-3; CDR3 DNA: TGTGCCAGCAGTATTCAGGGGGCTGGAGATACGCAGTATTTT; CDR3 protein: CASSIQGAGDTQYF
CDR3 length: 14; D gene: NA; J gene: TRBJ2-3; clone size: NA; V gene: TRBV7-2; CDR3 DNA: TGTGCCAGCAGCCCGTGGGGCTCCACAGATACGCAGTATTTT; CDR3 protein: CASSPWGSTDTQYF
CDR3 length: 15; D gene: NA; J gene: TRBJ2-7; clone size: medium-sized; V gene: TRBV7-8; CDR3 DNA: TGTGCCAGCAGCCCGAGGGGACTGGGCTCCTACGAGCAGTACTTC; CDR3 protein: CASSPRGLGSYEQYF
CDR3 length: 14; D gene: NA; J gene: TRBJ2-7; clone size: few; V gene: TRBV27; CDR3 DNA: TGTGCCAGCAGTGTCGGGACGGATGAGGACGAGCAGTACTTC; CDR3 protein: CASSVGTDEDEQYF
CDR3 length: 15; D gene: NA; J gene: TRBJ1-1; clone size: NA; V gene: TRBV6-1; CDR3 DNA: TGTGCCAGCAGAGGGACATGGAGTGACCCCGTGAAATCTTTCTTT; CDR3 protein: CASRGTWSDPVKSFF
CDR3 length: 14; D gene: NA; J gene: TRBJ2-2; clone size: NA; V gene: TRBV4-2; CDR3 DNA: TGTGCCAGCAGCCAAGGCTGGGAATCCGGGGAGCTGTTTTTT; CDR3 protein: CASSQGWESGELFF
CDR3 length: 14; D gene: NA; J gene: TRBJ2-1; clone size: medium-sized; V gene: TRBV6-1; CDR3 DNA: TGTGCCAGCAGTGCTCTTGGGACTTGGGATGAGCAGTTCTTC; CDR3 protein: CASSALGTWDEQFF
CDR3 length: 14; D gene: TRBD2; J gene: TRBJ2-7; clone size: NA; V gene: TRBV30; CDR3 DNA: TGTGCCTGGAGTTTAGCGGGAGGTTTGTACGAGCAGTACTTC; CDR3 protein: CAWSLAGGLYEQYF
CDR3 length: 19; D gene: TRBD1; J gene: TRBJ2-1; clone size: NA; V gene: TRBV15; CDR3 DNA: TGTGCCACCAGCAGAGGAGTGGAGGTGCCGGACAGGGGATACAATGAGCAGTTCTTC; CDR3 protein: CATSRGVEVPDRGYNEQFF
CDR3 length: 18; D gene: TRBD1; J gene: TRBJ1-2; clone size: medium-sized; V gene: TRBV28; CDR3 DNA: TGTGCCAGCAGAGTTTACCCTCCCCGGGACAGGGGTCCATATGGCTACACCTTC; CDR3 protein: CASRVYPPRDRGPYGYTF
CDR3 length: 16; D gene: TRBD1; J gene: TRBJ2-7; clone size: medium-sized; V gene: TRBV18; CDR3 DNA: TGTGCCAGCTCACCGCCCACAGGGGACCTCCGCCGGGAGCAGTACTTC; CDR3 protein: CASSPPTGDLRREQYF
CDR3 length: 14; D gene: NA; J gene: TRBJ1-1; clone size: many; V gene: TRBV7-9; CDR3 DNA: TGTGCCAGCAGCCCCCAGGGTATGAACACTGAAGCTTTCTTT; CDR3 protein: CASSPQGMNTEAFF
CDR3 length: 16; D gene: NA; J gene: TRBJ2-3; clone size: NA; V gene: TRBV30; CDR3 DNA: TGTGCCTGGAGTGTTGGTGTTGAGGGAGAGGGGAATACGCAGTATTTT; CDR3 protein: CAWSVGVEGEGNTQYF
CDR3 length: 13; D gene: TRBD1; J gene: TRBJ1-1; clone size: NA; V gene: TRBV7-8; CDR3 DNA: TGTGCCAGCATCCATGGGACAGAGACTGAAGCTTTCTTT; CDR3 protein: CASIHGTETEAFF
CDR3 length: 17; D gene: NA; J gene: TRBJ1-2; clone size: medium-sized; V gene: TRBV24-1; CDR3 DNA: TGTGCCACCAGTGATTTAGGCAGGGGAGCTTCTAACTATGGCTACACCTTC; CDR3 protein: CATSDLGRGASNYGYTF